The rows below give T cell receptor beta chains drawn from one sample of a study of cytomegalovirus exposure and HLA in healthy donors. TCRdb's table, derived via immunoSEQ multiplex PCR, lists solely in-frame clones and lacks some. The sample comprises 110,000 to 150,000 clones, roughly 70% of which are singletons, and 6% to 8.5% rests with the top ten. Sequencing was done on a sample of PBMCs. The receptors derive from a man aged 25 to 40 in good health and CMV-seronegative. The CDR3 runs from the conserved cysteine through the conserved F or W. A D gene is named only where the DNA matches it firmly. Clone size is not always given. Where it is, it says once, few, many or a class for expanded clones.

D: TRBD2
J: TRBJ2-7
size: NA
V: TRBV28
CDR3: CASTRSGLDYEQYF
DNA: TGTGCCAGCACTCGTAGCGGGCTCGACTACGAGCAGTACTTC

D: NA
J: TRBJ1-3
size: NA
V: TRBV7-9
CDR3: CASSPGFGNTIYF
DNA: TGTGCCAGCAGCCCCGGTTTTGGAAACACCATATATTTT

D: TRBD1
J: TRBJ1-1
size: NA
V: TRBV6-4
CDR3: CASSPGTGGSGAFF
DNA: TGTGCCAGCAGTCCAGGGACAGGGGGCTCTGGAGCTTTCTTT

D: NA
J: TRBJ2-7
size: once
V: TRBV5-1
CDR3: CASSLAGSYEQYF
DNA: TGCGCCAGCAGCTTGGCCGGTTCCTACGAGCAGTACTTC

D: NA
J: TRBJ2-6
size: NA
V: TRBV6-1
CDR3: CASSEISGTGANVLTF
DNA: TGTGCCAGCAGTGAAATCTCAGGGACTGGGGCCAACGTCCTGACTTTC

D: TRBD1
J: TRBJ1-2
size: NA
V: TRBV10-3
CDR3: CAISEGVGQGYGYTF
DNA: TGTGCCATCAGTGAAGGTGTGGGACAGGGGTATGGCTACACCTTC

D: NA
J: TRBJ2-5
size: NA
V: TRBV7-2
CDR3: CASSPSRVQETQYF
DNA: TGTGCCAGCAGCCCTAGTCGAGTCCAAGAGACCCAGTACTTC

D: TRBD1
J: TRBJ1-4
size: NA
V: TRBV25-1
CDR3: CASSARDSWYLNEKLFF
DNA: TGTGCCAGCAGCGCAAGGGACAGCTGGTACCTTAATGAAAAACTGTTTTTT

D: TRBD1
J: TRBJ1-5
size: NA
V: TRBV2
CDR3: CASTAGGSNQPQHF
DNA: TGTGCCAGCACCGCAGGGGGTAGCAATCAGCCCCAGCATTTT

D: TRBD1
J: TRBJ1-2
size: NA
V: TRBV13
CDR3: CASSLGQGDYGYTF
DNA: TGTGCCAGCAGCTTAGGACAGGGGGACTATGGCTACACCTTC

D: TRBD2
J: TRBJ2-1
size: NA
V: TRBV7-9
CDR3: CASSFTSGYNEQFF
DNA: TGTGCCAGCAGCTTTACTAGCGGGTACAATGAGCAGTTCTTC

D: NA
J: TRBJ1-1
size: NA
V: TRBV5-1
CDR3: CASSQRDSNTEAFF
DNA: TGCGCCAGCAGCCAAAGGGACTCGAACACTGAAGCTTTCTTT

D: TRBD1
J: TRBJ1-1
size: NA
V: TRBV2
CDR3: CASSRQGAIAEAFF
DNA: TGTGCCAGCAGTAGACAGGGGGCGATTGCTGAAGCTTTCTTT

D: TRBD2
J: TRBJ2-5
size: NA
V: TRBV4-1
CDR3: CASSKGLAAETQYF
DNA: TGCGCCAGCAGCAAAGGACTAGCGGCGGAGACCCAGTACTTC

D: NA
J: TRBJ1-2
size: NA
V: TRBV6-5
CDR3: CASGEVGYGYTF
DNA: TGTGCCAGCGGAGAGGTGGGCTATGGCTACACCTTC

D: NA
J: TRBJ1-2
size: NA
V: TRBV5-1
CDR3: CASSLAAGSRYGYTF
DNA: TGCGCCAGCAGCTTGGCTGCGGGTTCGAGGTATGGCTACACCTTC

D: TRBD2
J: TRBJ2-1
size: NA
V: TRBV27
CDR3: CASSLDQGREGRNEQFF
DNA: TGTGCCAGCAGTTTAGATCAGGGGCGGGAGGGCCGCAATGAGCAGTTCTTC

D: NA
J: TRBJ2-2
size: NA
V: TRBV5-1
CDR3: CASSFGGTGELFF
DNA: TGCGCCAGCAGCTTTGGGGGGACCGGGGAGCTGTTTTTT

D: TRBD1
J: TRBJ2-2
size: NA
V: TRBV11-3
CDR3: CASSSQDRGNTGELFF
DNA: TGTGCCAGCAGTAGCCAAGACAGGGGAAACACCGGGGAGCTGTTTTTT

D: TRBD1
J: TRBJ1-2
size: NA
V: TRBV28
CDR3: CASRGGTGASWFGYTF
DNA: TGTGCCAGCAGGGGGGGGACAGGGGCTTCTTGGTTTGGCTACACCTTC

D: NA
J: TRBJ2-5
size: NA
V: TRBV9
CDR3: CASSVGALSSETQYF
DNA: TGTGCCAGCAGCGTGGGGGCACTATCTTCCGAGACCCAGTACTTC

D: TRBD2
J: TRBJ2-7
size: NA
V: TRBV27
CDR3: CASSLTSGDEQYF
DNA: TGTGCCAGCAGTTTGACTAGCGGGGACGAGCAGTACTTC

D: NA
J: TRBJ1-5
size: few
V: TRBV6-6
CDR3: CASSLGGPNQPQHF
DNA: TGTGCCAGCAGCCTCGGGGGGCCCAATCAGCCCCAGCATTTT

D: NA
J: TRBJ1-2
size: NA
V: TRBV7-2
CDR3: CASSRTGQNYGYTF
DNA: TGTGCCAGCTCTAGGACGGGACAAAACTATGGCTACACCTTC

D: NA
J: TRBJ2-3
size: NA
V: TRBV7-9
CDR3: CASRVGSGVGTDTQYF
DNA: TGTGCCAGCAGAGTAGGCTCGGGGGTTGGCACAGATACGCAGTATTTT

D: TRBD2
J: TRBJ2-7
size: NA
V: TRBV27
CDR3: CASSLSPPLAGGRYEQYF
DNA: TGTGCCAGCAGTTTATCCCCTCCACTAGCGGGGGGGCGGTACGAGCAGTACTTC

D: TRBD1
J: TRBJ2-2
size: NA
V: TRBV7-3
CDR3: CASSNRGVNGELFF
DNA: TGTGCCAGCAGCAACAGGGGGGTCAACGGGGAGCTGTTTTTT

D: TRBD1
J: TRBJ1-2
size: NA
V: TRBV28
CDR3: CASMTPGGANYGYTF
DNA: TGTGCCAGCATGACCCCAGGGGGCGCAAACTATGGCTACACCTTC

D: NA
J: TRBJ2-5
size: NA
V: TRBV25-1
CDR3: CASSGGTAQETQYF
DNA: TGTGCCAGCAGTGGAGGGACTGCCCAAGAGACCCAGTACTTC

D: NA
J: TRBJ1-1
size: NA
V: TRBV4-1
CDR3: CASSQVYASEAFF
DNA: TGCGCCAGCAGCCAAGTTTACGCGTCCGAAGCTTTCTTT

D: NA
J: TRBJ1-3
size: few
V: TRBV6-5
CDR3: CASSLGNTIYF
DNA: TGTGCCAGCAGTTTAGGAAACACCATATATTTT

D: TRBD1
J: TRBJ1-4
size: NA
V: TRBV18
CDR3: CASSPGTVGEKLFF
DNA: TGTGCCAGCTCACCTGGGACAGTGGGTGAAAAACTGTTTTTT

D: TRBD2
J: TRBJ2-2
size: NA
V: TRBV5-4
CDR3: CASSTSGITGELFF
DNA: TGTGCCAGCAGCACTAGCGGGATCACCGGGGAGCTGTTTTTT

D: NA
J: TRBJ2-1
size: NA
V: TRBV6-1
CDR3: CASAETYNEQFF
DNA: TGTGCCAGCGCCGAAACTTACAATGAGCAGTTCTTC

D: NA
J: TRBJ1-2
size: NA
V: TRBV30
CDR3: CAWSTSSYGYTF
DNA: TGTGCCTGGAGTACATCAAGCTATGGCTACACCTTC